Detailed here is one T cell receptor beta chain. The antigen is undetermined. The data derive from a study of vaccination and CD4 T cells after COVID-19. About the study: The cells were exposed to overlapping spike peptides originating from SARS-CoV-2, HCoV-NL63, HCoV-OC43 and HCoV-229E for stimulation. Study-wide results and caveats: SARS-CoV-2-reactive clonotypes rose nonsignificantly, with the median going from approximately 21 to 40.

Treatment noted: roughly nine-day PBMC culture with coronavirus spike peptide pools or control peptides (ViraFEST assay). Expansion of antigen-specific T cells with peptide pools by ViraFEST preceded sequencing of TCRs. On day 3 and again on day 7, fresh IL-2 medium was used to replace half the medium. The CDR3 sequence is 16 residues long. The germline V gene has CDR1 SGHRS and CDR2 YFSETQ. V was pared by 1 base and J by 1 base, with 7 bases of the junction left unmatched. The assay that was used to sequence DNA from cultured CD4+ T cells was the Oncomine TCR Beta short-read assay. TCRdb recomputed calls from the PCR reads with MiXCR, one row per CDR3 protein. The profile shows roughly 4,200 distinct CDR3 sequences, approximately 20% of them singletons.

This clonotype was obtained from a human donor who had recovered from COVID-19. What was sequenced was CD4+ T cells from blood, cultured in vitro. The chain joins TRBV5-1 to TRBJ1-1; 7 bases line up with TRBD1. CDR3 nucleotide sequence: TGCGCCAGCAGCTTGATAGAGGGGGCCAGGAACACTGAAGCTTTCTTT. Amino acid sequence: CASSLIEGARNTEAFF.